This record covers a single TCR beta chain. The sample belongs to a study of cytomegalovirus exposure and HLA in healthy donors. Use of 60 Vbeta and 13 Jbeta primers characterized the PCR. Produced via immunoSEQ multiplex PCR; TCRdb's table is partial and in-frame only. Of about 150,000 clones listed, approximately 81% are singletons. Germline CDR1 and CDR2: GTSNPN and SVGIG (reference sequence). V was clipped by 5 bases and J by 10 bases, with 12 bases between them. The CDR3 runs to 12 residues. The receptor's source is a woman aged 18-29 years in good health and CMV-seronegative. The specimen sequenced was PBMCs. The chain is built from TRBV30 and TRBJ1-6; possibly TRBD1 for D (6 bases). The CDR3, as DNA: TGTGCCTGGGGGACACCCGGATCACCCCTCCACTTT. Translated: CAWGTPGSPLHF.